These T cell receptor beta chains were read from a single sample in a study of blood T cell repertoires in COVID-19. This table comes from immunoSEQ multiplex PCR, and its TCRdb copy is limited to in-frame clones, with some not included. Of a few hundred thousand clones listed, roughly 90% are singletons. Sequenced input: peripheral blood. These receptors were collected from a man aged 40-50 years with acute or convalescent COVID-19. Both conserved end residues are part of each CDR3. A D gene is named only where the DNA matches it firmly. Size tells how often a clone was seen (once, few, many) or the class of an expanded clone, and some rows leave it out.

size: once; V: TRBV27; J: TRBJ2-7; length: 13; D: -; CDR3: CASSFEGRDEQYF; DNA: TGTGCCAGCAGTTTTGAAGGGCGGGACGAGCAGTACTTC
size: -; V: TRBV19; J: TRBJ2-7; length: 14; D: TRBD1; CDR3: CASRMGQGKFEQYF; DNA: TGTGCCAGTAGAATGGGACAGGGAAAATTCGAGCAGTACTTC
size: -; V: TRBV11-2; J: TRBJ1-4; length: 18; D: -; CDR3: CASSLREEGGTSNEKLFF; DNA: TGTGCCAGCAGCTTAAGAGAGGAAGGCGGGACGTCTAATGAAAAACTGTTTTTT
size: few; V: TRBV19; J: TRBJ2-1; length: 14; D: -; CDR3: CASSRQGGYNEQFF; DNA: TGTGCCAGTAGTAGGCAGGGGGGTTACAATGAGCAGTTCTTC
size: -; V: TRBV2; J: TRBJ2-1; length: 12; D: TRBD2; CDR3: CASNQRGNEQFF; DNA: TGTGCCAGCAACCAGCGGGGGAATGAGCAGTTCTTC
size: -; V: TRBV6-2/TRBV6-3; J: TRBJ2-5; length: 12; D: -; CDR3: CASSWVGETQYF; DNA: TGTGCCAGCAGTTGGGTCGGGGAGACCCAGTACTTC
size: -; V: TRBV7-2; J: TRBJ1-2; length: 16; D: TRBD1; CDR3: CASSLQSGQGYYGYTF; DNA: TGTGCCAGCAGCTTACAATCAGGACAGGGGTACTATGGCTACACCTTC
size: -; V: TRBV5-4; J: TRBJ2-7; length: 15; D: -; CDR3: CASSVGPGAGYEQYF; DNA: TGTGCCAGCAGCGTGGGCCCAGGGGCGGGCTACGAGCAGTACTTC
size: -; V: TRBV12-3/TRBV12-4; J: TRBJ1-1; length: 13; D: -; CDR3: CASSLGRWAEAFF; DNA: TGTGCCAGCAGTTTGGGCAGGTGGGCTGAAGCTTTCTTT
size: -; V: TRBV7-7; J: TRBJ2-1; length: 13; D: TRBD2; CDR3: CASSTGLVDEQFF; DNA: TGTGCTAGCAGCACGGGACTAGTGGATGAGCAGTTCTTC
size: few; V: TRBV5-1; J: TRBJ1-3; length: 16; D: TRBD1; CDR3: CASSRQGTLSGNTIYF; DNA: TGCGCCAGCAGTAGACAGGGGACTTTGTCTGGAAACACCATATATTTT
size: -; V: TRBV29-1; J: TRBJ2-7; length: 15; D: TRBD2; CDR3: CSVEGLAGGSYEQYF; DNA: TGCAGCGTTGAAGGACTAGCGGGAGGGTCCTACGAGCAGTACTTC
size: -; V: TRBV3-1/TRBV3-2; J: TRBJ2-3; length: 13; D: -; CDR3: CASSLRQSDTQYF; DNA: TGTGCCAGCAGCCTACGACAATCCGATACGCAGTATTTT
size: -; V: TRBV5-6; J: TRBJ1-1; length: 16; D: TRBD1; CDR3: CASSLGDRLAWTEAFF; DNA: TGTGCCAGCAGCTTGGGGGACAGGTTGGCGTGGACTGAAGCTTTCTTT
size: -; V: TRBV28; J: TRBJ1-2; length: 14; D: -; CDR3: CASHQSFRGGGYTF; DNA: TGTGCCAGCCACCAAAGCTTCAGGGGTGGTGGCTACACCTTC
size: -; V: TRBV30; J: TRBJ1-6; length: 14; D: -; CDR3: CAWRRQTSNSPLHF; DNA: TGTGCCTGGAGACGACAGACGAGTAATTCACCCCTCCACTTT
size: -; V: TRBV27; J: TRBJ1-1; length: 13; D: -; CDR3: CASSLEGGTEAFF; DNA: TGTGCCAGCAGTTTAGAGGGCGGCACTGAAGCTTTCTTT
size: -; V: TRBV14; J: TRBJ1-2; length: 13; D: TRBD1; CDR3: CASSPGQVYGYTF; DNA: TGTGCCAGCAGCCCGGGACAGGTCTATGGCTACACCTTC
size: once; V: TRBV6-8; J: TRBJ1-5; length: 12; D: -; CDR3: CASRGRDQPQHF; DNA: TGTGCCAGCAGGGGGAGAGATCAGCCCCAGCATTTT
size: -; V: TRBV6-1; J: TRBJ2-1; length: 15; D: TRBD1; CDR3: CASSEGGTAYNEQFF; DNA: TGTGCCAGCAGTGAAGGGGGGACAGCCTACAATGAGCAGTTCTTC
size: -; V: TRBV6-4; J: TRBJ2-2; length: 14; D: -; CDR3: CASSDGQTTGELFF; DNA: TGTGCCAGCAGTGACGGGCAAACCACCGGGGAGCTGTTTTTT
size: -; V: TRBV6-6; J: TRBJ1-5; length: 15; D: TRBD1; CDR3: CASSYHRDRYQPQHF; DNA: TGTGCCAGCAGTTACCACCGGGACAGATATCAGCCCCAGCATTTT
size: -; V: TRBV7-9; J: TRBJ2-1; length: 15; D: TRBD2; CDR3: CASSPGLAGDNEQFF; DNA: TGTGCCAGCAGCCCAGGACTAGCGGGAGACAATGAGCAGTTCTTC
size: -; V: TRBV14; J: TRBJ2-7; length: 14; D: -; CDR3: CASSPLVSSYEQYF; DNA: TGTGCCAGCAGCCCCCTGGTTAGCTCCTACGAGCAGTACTTC
size: -; V: TRBV5-1; J: TRBJ1-4; length: 14; D: -; CDR3: CASSLETGGEKLFF; DNA: TGCGCCAGCAGCTTGGAAACGGGCGGGGAAAAACTGTTTTTT
size: -; V: TRBV29-1; J: TRBJ2-7; length: 13; D: TRBD1; CDR3: CSGTGTGVDEQYF; DNA: TGCAGCGGTACCGGGACAGGGGTAGACGAGCAGTACTTC